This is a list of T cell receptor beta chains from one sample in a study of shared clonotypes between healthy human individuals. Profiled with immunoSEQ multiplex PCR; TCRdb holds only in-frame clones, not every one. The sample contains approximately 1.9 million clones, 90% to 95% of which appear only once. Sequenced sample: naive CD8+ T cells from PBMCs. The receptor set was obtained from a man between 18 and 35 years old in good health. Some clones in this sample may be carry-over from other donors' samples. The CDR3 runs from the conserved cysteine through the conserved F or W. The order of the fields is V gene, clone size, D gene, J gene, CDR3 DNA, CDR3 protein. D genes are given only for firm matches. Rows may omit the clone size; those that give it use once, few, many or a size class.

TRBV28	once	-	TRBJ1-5	TGTGCCAGCACCCTCCCCCCCCGGGGACGTCACATGGATCAGCCCCAGCATTTT	CASTLPPRGRHMDQPQHF
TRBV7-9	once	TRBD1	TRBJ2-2	TGTGCCAGCAGCCCCCGGACAGGGAAAGTCGCCGGGGAGCTGTTTTTT	CASSPRTGKVAGELFF
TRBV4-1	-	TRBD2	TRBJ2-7	TGCGCCAGCAGCCCAAGAATCGGGGGGGCCACCTACGAGCAGTACTTC	CASSPRIGGATYEQYF
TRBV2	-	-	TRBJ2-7	TGTGCCATGGGGGCCGATAGGACAGTCGTCAACGAGCAGTACTTC	CAMGADRTVVNEQYF
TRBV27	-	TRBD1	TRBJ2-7	TGTGCCAGCAGTTTATCTCGGACAGGAACTTACGAGCAGTACTTC	CASSLSRTGTYEQYF
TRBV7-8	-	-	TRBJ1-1	TGTGCTATACGGGAGGGAAACACTGAAGCTTTCTTT	CAIREGNTEAFF
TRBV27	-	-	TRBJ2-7	TGTGCCAGCAGTTTTAGTCCAGTAACCTACGAGCAGTACTTC	CASSFSPVTYEQYF
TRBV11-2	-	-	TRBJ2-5	TGTGCCAGCAGCTCGGTCAAGGGGACCCTGACGATCCAAGAGACCCAGTACTTC	CASSSVKGTLTIQETQYF
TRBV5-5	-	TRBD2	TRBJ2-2	TGTGCCAGCAGCATCACCGGGACTAGCCCACTCGGGGAGCTGTTTTTT	CASSITGTSPLGELFF
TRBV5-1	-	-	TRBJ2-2	TGCGCCAGCAGCTTTCAGGGGAGCCCCGGGGAGCTGTTTTTT	CASSFQGSPGELFF
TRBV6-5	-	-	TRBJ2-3	TGTGCCAGCGAGGCCACGGGGGGCACAGATACGCAGTATTTT	CASEATGGTDTQYF
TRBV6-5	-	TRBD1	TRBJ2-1	TGTGCCAGCAGTTACTCCCGGACAGGGGGCAATGAGCAGTTCTTC	CASSYSRTGGNEQFF
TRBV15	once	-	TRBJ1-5	TGTGCCACCAGCGAGGAGGGGGACAAGAGGATAAATCAGCCCCAGCATTTT	CATSEEGDKRINQPQHF
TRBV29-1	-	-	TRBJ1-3	TGCAGCGTTGAAGGTCACAACACCATATATTTT	CSVEGHNTIYF
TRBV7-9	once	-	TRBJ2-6	TGTGCCAGCAGCTTAGGGTCCGAGGGCTCTGGGGCCAACGTCCTGACTTTC	CASSLGSEGSGANVLTF
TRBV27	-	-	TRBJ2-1	TGTGCCAGCAGTCCCTCGTCTGGGACTGTATACCATGAGCAGTTCTTC	CASSPSSGTVYHEQFF
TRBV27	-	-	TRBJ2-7	TGTGCCAGCAGTTTGGGGGTAGGCGAGCAGTACTTC	CASSLGVGEQYF
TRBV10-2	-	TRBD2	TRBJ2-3	TGCGCCAGCAGGGGGAGGGCCGGCACAGATACGCAGTATTTT	CASRGRAGTDTQYF
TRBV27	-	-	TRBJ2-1	TGTGCCAGCAGTGGGGCCTTGGCAGGGAGCTCCTACAATGAGCAGTTCTTC	CASSGALAGSSYNEQFF
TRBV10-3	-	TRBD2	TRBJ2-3	TGTGCCATCAGTGAAAGGGGGACTAGCGCCACAGATACGCAGTATTTT	CAISERGTSATDTQYF
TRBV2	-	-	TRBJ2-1	TGTGCCAGCACCGGTGCACCCAATGAGCAGTTCTTC	CASTGAPNEQFF
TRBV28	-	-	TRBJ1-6	TGTGCCAGCAGTTTCCCCCTTGGATCCCTCCACTTT	CASSFPLGSLHF
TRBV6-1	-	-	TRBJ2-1	TGTGCCAGCACCCCTTCCCGGGGCCACAATGAGCAGTTCTTC	CASTPSRGHNEQFF
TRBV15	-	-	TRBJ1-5	TGTGCCACCAGCAGAGTATACAAAGCACGGGAGGATCAGCCCCAGCATTTT	CATSRVYKAREDQPQHF
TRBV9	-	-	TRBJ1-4	TGTGCCAGCAGCGTAGAGGGGGGCGGAACTAATGAAAAACTGTTTTTT	CASSVEGGGTNEKLFF
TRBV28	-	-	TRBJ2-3	TGTGCCAGCAGCTTGGAGGCCGAGCCAGATACGCAGTATTTT	CASSLEAEPDTQYF
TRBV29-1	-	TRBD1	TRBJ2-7	TGCAGCGTTGAGACAGGGGGCTTTTACGAGCAGTACTTC	CSVETGGFYEQYF
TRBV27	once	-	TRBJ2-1	TGTGCCAGCAGTTTCTACAGAACCTACAATGAGCAGTTCTTC	CASSFYRTYNEQFF
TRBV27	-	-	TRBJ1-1	TGTGCCAGCAGTATCGGGACGTTGAACACTGAAGCTTTCTTT	CASSIGTLNTEAFF
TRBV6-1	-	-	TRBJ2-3	TGTGCCAGCAGTGAAGTCAAGGGGACAACGTCTGCGCAGTATTTT	CASSEVKGTTSAQYF
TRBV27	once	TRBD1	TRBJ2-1	TGTGCCAGCAGTCAGACAGGGGCCTACAATGAGCAGTTCTTC	CASSQTGAYNEQFF
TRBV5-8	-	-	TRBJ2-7	TGTGCCAGCGGACCGACGCCGCCCTCCTACGAGCAGTACTTC	CASGPTPPSYEQYF
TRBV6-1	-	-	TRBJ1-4	TGTGCCAGCAGTGACCCTGGGGCTCCAACTAATGAAAAACTGTTTTTT	CASSDPGAPTNEKLFF
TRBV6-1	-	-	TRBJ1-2	TGTGCCAGCAGTGAATTTCGGGGCAGGGGACCCTATGGCTACACCTTC	CASSEFRGRGPYGYTF
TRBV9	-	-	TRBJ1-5	TGTGCCAGCGCCCGAAATCCCAATCAGCCCCAGCATTTT	CASARNPNQPQHF
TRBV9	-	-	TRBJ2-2	TGTGCCAGCAGCGTAGGCGGGGGACAGAACACCGGGGAGCTGTTTTTT	CASSVGGGQNTGELFF
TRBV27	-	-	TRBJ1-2	TGTGCCAGCAGCCCGGACACCTATGGCTACACCTTC	CASSPDTYGYTF
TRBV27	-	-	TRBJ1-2	TGTGCCAGCAGACACATCGGGCTCGCTAACTATGGCTACACCTTC	CASRHIGLANYGYTF
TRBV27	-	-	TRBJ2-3	TGTGCCAGCAGTTTATCGAGTGGGATCAGGGCCGGGACAGATACGCAGTATTTT	CASSLSSGIRAGTDTQYF
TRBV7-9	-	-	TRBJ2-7	TGTGCCAGCAGCCGAATACAGGGCCTCTCCTACGAGCAGTACTTC	CASSRIQGLSYEQYF
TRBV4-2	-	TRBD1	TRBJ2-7	TGTGCCAGCAGCCAAGAACAGGGGGCCTTTTCCTACGAGCAGTACTTC	CASSQEQGAFSYEQYF
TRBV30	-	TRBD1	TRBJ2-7	TGTGCCTGGAGTGTATCAGGGGGATACGAGCAGTACTTC	CAWSVSGGYEQYF
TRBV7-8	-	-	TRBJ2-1	TGTGCCAGCAGCTTCCACTCAGGGTTTGTCTACAATGAGCAGTTCTTC	CASSFHSGFVYNEQFF
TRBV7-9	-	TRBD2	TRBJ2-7	TGTGCCAGCAGCTCTCACAGGACTAGCGGGGGCCTCGGCGAGCAGTACTTC	CASSSHRTSGGLGEQYF
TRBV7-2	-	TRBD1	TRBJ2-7	TGTGCCAGCAGTTGGACAGGGCCTAGCTCCTACGAGCAGTACTTC	CASSWTGPSSYEQYF
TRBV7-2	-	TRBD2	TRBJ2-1	TGTGCCCTTAGTCCAGCGGGAGTCTACAATGAGCAGTTCTTC	CALSPAGVYNEQFF
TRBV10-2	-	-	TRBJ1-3	TGCGCCAGCAGTGAGGGACGCAGCTCTGGAAACACCATATATTTT	CASSEGRSSGNTIYF
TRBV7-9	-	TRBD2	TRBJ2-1	TGTGCCAGCAGCCCGGGGGCTAGCGGGAGATCTAATGAGCAGTTCTTC	CASSPGASGRSNEQFF
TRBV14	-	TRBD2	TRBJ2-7	TGTGCCAGCAGCCAAGATTCGAGGGAGGGCCGGTACGAGCAGTACTTC	CASSQDSREGRYEQYF
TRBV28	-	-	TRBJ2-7	TGTGCCAGCATGACGAAATTCACATCACCGTCCCACTACGAGCAGTACTTC	CASMTKFTSPSHYEQYF
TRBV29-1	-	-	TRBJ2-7	TGCAGCGCCACCCCGGGAGATCCAAGCGAGCAGTACTTC	CSATPGDPSEQYF
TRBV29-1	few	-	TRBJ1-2	TGCAGCGTTCCACTTGATTCTGGCTACACCTTC	CSVPLDSGYTF
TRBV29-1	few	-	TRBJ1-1	TGCAGCGTGCGGATCGGTAACACTGAAGCTTTCTTT	CSVRIGNTEAFF
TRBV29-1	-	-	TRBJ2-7	TGCAGCATAGGGGGTGGAAGCTCCTACGAGCAGTACTTC	CSIGGGSSYEQYF
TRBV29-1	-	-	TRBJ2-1	TGCAGCGTCTACGGGACAAATGAGCAGTTCTTC	CSVYGTNEQFF